What follows describes a single T cell receptor (beta chain). What it recognizes is unknown. The PCR ran on 60 Vbeta and 13 Jbeta primers. Assay used: immunoSEQ multiplex PCR; TCRdb lists only in-frame clones, some missing. Seen here are over 150,000 clones, around 86% observed once, and the top ten hold about 1.6%. The data belong to a study of cytomegalovirus exposure and HLA in healthy donors. Whole-study findings and limits: The classifier was said to identify cytomegalovirus status with high specificity and sensitivity. Several top significant clusters appeared, in a later analysis, to be linked to common viral pathogens. In presence/absence analyses, roughly uniform sequencing depth across donors was assumed.

CDR3 length: 13 amino acids. CDR1 and CDR2 (germline): MNHNS, SASEGT. Trimming cost V 8 bases and J 7 bases, with 12 bases left between them. Sequencing was carried out using PBMCs. The sequence came from a man aged 50 or older in good health and CMV-seronegative. The chain is built from TRBV6-1 and TRBJ1-6, with no clear D. The CDR3 DNA sequence: TGTGCCAGCTTAACACAGATGAATTCACCCCTCCACTTT. It encodes CASLTQMNSPLHF.